One sample yielded the 9 T cell receptor beta chains listed below, sequenced in a study of cytomegalovirus exposure and HLA in healthy donors. Clones were read by immunoSEQ multiplex PCR, and TCRdb kept only the in-frame ones, dropping some. The table lists 70,000 to 75,000 clones, 94% of them singletons. The sequenced sample was PBMCs. The receptors here all came from a woman under 30 in good health and CMV-seronegative.

This CDR3 is CASSLRQGSHEQYF. Here the CDR3 DNA reads TGTGCCAGCAGCTTGCGGCAGGGGTCTCACGAGCAGTACTTC. This chain joins TRBV5-6 and TRBJ2-7; D might be TRBD1 (6 bases). Germline assignment: CDR1 SGHDT and CDR2 YYEEEE. The CDR3 extends over 14 amino acids. V was cut by 1 base and J by 5 bases, with 13 bases left in between.

The CDR3 protein is CASTPGTSGINEQFF. In nucleotides, the CDR3 is TGTGCCAGCACCCCAGGGACTAGCGGGATCAATGAGCAGTTCTTC. The chain employs TRBV2 and TRBJ2-1; 13 bases line up with TRBD2. The trim removed 7 bases at V and 6 bases at J, leaving 6 bases unmatched. Germline V gene data show CDR1 as SNHLY and CDR2 as FYNNEI. The CDR3 sequence is 15 residues long.

This rearrangement joins TRBV7-3 to TRBJ2-2; D ambiguous. The ends were cut back, 3 bases at V and 3 bases at J, with 8 bases in the middle. Looked up from germline, CDR1 is SGHTA and CDR2 is FQGTGA. The CDR3 totals 14 residues. CDR3 in amino acids: CASSFGADTGELFF. CDR3 bases: TGTGCCAGCAGCTTCGGCGCGGACACCGGGGAGCTGTTTTTT.

The J gene is TRBJ2-1, the V gene TRBV25-1; 7 bases match TRBD2. Germline V CDR1 and CDR2: MGHDK, SYGVNS. Trimming cost V 0 bases and J 2 bases; bases outside gene matches: 4. CDR3 length: 16 residues. The CDR3 is CASSEYQAGTYNEQFF. The CDR3 DNA is TGTGCCAGCAGTGAATACCAAGCGGGAACCTACAATGAGCAGTTCTTC.

J is TRBJ1-2 and V is TRBV2; D possibly corresponds to TRBD1 (6 bases). The V end was cut by 8 bases, the J end by 3 bases, with 22 bases between. CDR3 length: 16 amino acids. CDR1 SNHLY and CDR2 FYNNEI come from the germline V gene. This CDR3 is CASPDGVGAQYYGYTF. The CDR3 DNA is TGTGCCAGCCCTGACGGGGTGGGGGCCCAGTACTATGGCTACACCTTC.

The chain has TRBV27 and TRBJ2-1; TRBD2 matches 11 bases. This CDR3 contains 16 residues. The V and J ends lost 3 bases and 9 bases, in that order; junction bases with no gene match: 10. Germline V lookup: CDR1 MNHEY, CDR2 SMNVEV (reference sequence). The CDR3 region is CASSFLDSGGAGEQFF. The DNA for the CDR3 is TGTGCCAGCAGTTTCTTAGATAGCGGGGGGGCCGGTGAGCAGTTCTTC.

The rearrangement uses TRBV10-3 and TRBJ2-3; 9 bases are shared with TRBD2. CDR1 is ENHRY, CDR2 SYGVKD, per germline. The CDR3 is 14 amino acids. V dropped 8 bases and J dropped 4; count of bases not matched to a gene: 7. CDR3 sequence: CAIEGAGGPDTQYF. As DNA, the CDR3 is TGTGCCATCGAGGGGGCGGGAGGGCCAGATACGCAGTATTTT.

The chain has TRBV5-1 and TRBJ1-1, with D possibly being TRBD1 (6 bases). Per germline, CDR1 SGHRS and CDR2 YFSETQ. This CDR3 spans 16 amino acids. Trimming removed 0 bases at V and 1 base at J, with 13 bases between. CDR3 DNA sequence: TGCGCCAGCAGCTTGGCCCCCAGGGGCACGAACACTGAAGCTTTCTTT. This gives the protein CASSLAPRGTNTEAFF.

This clone is a singleton in its sample. The chain joins TRBV27 to TRBJ2-7, with 11 bases lining up with TRBD1. This CDR3 comprises 16 residues. Trimming took 10 bases from V and 1 from J; bases not matched to a gene: 12. CDR1 and CDR2 (germline): MNHEY, SMNVEV (reference sequence). The chain's CDR3 is CATQTDGTGGSYEQYF. In DNA, the CDR3 is TGTGCCACTCAGACCGACGGGACAGGGGGTTCCTACGAGCAGTACTTC.